A selection of T cell receptor beta chains follows, all from one sample in a study of control samples from healthy donors and cancer patients. TCRdb keeps only in-frame clones here, not all; method: immunoSEQ multiplex PCR. There are 100,000 to 150,000 clones in the sample; roughly 87% occur only once, and roughly 2% lies in the top ten. The specimen was blood. The receptor source for this set is a young man in good health. The CDR3 runs from the conserved cysteine through the conserved F or W. Each record gives: V gene, clone size, D gene, J gene, CDR3 DNA, CDR3 protein. D genes are given only for firm matches. Clone size appears in some rows only: once, few, many, or a class for an expanded clone.

V: TRBV5-1
size: .
D: .
J: TRBJ2-1
DNA: TGCGCCAGCTCACCTCCCGAGGCTTGGAATGAGCAGTTCTTC
CDR3: CASSPPEAWNEQFF

V: TRBV6-5
size: .
D: .
J: TRBJ2-3
DNA: TGTGCCGGCTGCCGGGACACCCTCACAGATACGCAGTATTTT
CDR3: CAGCRDTLTDTQYF

V: TRBV30
size: .
D: .
J: TRBJ1-2
DNA: TGTGCCTGGAGTGTACGGCAGCCCACGGGGGGCTACACCTTC
CDR3: CAWSVRQPTGGYTF

V: TRBV7-2
size: .
D: .
J: TRBJ1-3
DNA: TGTGCCAGCAGTCCCAACAGGGCTCGCGGAAACACCATATATTTT
CDR3: CASSPNRARGNTIYF

V: TRBV28
size: .
D: TRBD1
J: TRBJ2-5
DNA: TGTGCCAGCAGTTTATCCGTAGGCCTTGGACAGGGTGGTGGAGAGACCCAGTACTTC
CDR3: CASSLSVGLGQGGGETQYF

V: TRBV18
size: .
D: .
J: TRBJ1-5
DNA: TGTGCCAGCTCACCGAATACGGAGATCGACGCCTTCGGTCAGCCCCAGCATTTT
CDR3: CASSPNTEIDAFGQPQHF

V: TRBV28
size: .
D: .
J: TRBJ1-1
DNA: TGTGCCAGCAGCTCGGACAGGAACACTGAAGCTTTCTTT
CDR3: CASSSDRNTEAFF

V: TRBV19
size: .
D: .
J: TRBJ1-2
DNA: TGTGCCAGTAACTCCGGGCGGGGAGGAGGCTACACCTTC
CDR3: CASNSGRGGGYTF

V: TRBV7-2
size: .
D: .
J: TRBJ1-1
DNA: TGTGCCAGCACCCTGGGGCTCAGGAACACTGAAGCTTTCTTT
CDR3: CASTLGLRNTEAFF

V: TRBV19
size: .
D: TRBD2
J: TRBJ2-3
DNA: TGTGCCAGTAGTCGCTTCCCGTCTAGCGGGAGTGAAGCAGATACGCAGTATTTT
CDR3: CASSRFPSSGSEADTQYF

V: TRBV19
size: once
D: .
J: TRBJ2-1
DNA: TGTGCCAGTAGTATAGATAGGAATGAGCAGTTCTTC
CDR3: CASSIDRNEQFF

V: TRBV5-5
size: .
D: TRBD1
J: TRBJ2-1
DNA: TGTGCCAGCAGTATAGACACGGGACAGGGGTATGAGCAGTTCTTC
CDR3: CASSIDTGQGYEQFF

V: TRBV6-5
size: .
D: TRBD1
J: TRBJ1-2
DNA: TGTGCCAGCAGCCGACAGGGGTATGGCTACACCTTC
CDR3: CASSRQGYGYTF

V: TRBV7-2
size: .
D: TRBD1
J: TRBJ2-7
DNA: TGTGCCAGCAAACTCGGGACAGGGGACTCCTACGAGCAGTACTTC
CDR3: CASKLGTGDSYEQYF

V: TRBV28
size: .
D: .
J: TRBJ1-4
DNA: TGTGCCAGCAGTTCCGCAGGGAAGGAAAAACTGTTTTTT
CDR3: CASSSAGKEKLFF

V: TRBV9
size: .
D: .
J: TRBJ2-3
DNA: TGTGCCAGCAGCGTAGAGGCAGCCTGGGGAGATACGCAGTATTTT
CDR3: CASSVEAAWGDTQYF

V: TRBV6-5
size: .
D: TRBD2
J: TRBJ2-2
DNA: TGTGCCAGCAGCCTAACTAGCGGGATCACCGGGGAGCTGTTTTTT
CDR3: CASSLTSGITGELFF

V: TRBV3-1/TRBV3-2
size: .
D: TRBD2
J: TRBJ2-2
DNA: TGTGCCAGCAGCCAAGGCGGGAGCAACACCGGGGAGCTGTTTTTT
CDR3: CASSQGGSNTGELFF

V: TRBV20-1
size: .
D: .
J: TRBJ2-5
DNA: TGCAGTGCTAGTTCCGCTGGAGAGACCCAGTACTTC
CDR3: CSASSAGETQYF

V: TRBV5-8
size: .
D: .
J: TRBJ1-2
DNA: TGTGCCAGCAGCTTTGACGGAACCAACTATGGCTACACCTTC
CDR3: CASSFDGTNYGYTF

V: TRBV14
size: once
D: .
J: TRBJ1-5
DNA: TGTGCCAGCAGCCAAGATTTCAAGCAGCCCCAGCATTTT
CDR3: CASSQDFKQPQHF

V: TRBV5-4
size: once
D: TRBD1
J: TRBJ1-1
DNA: TGTGCCAGCAGCTTCCGGGACAGGGGCACTGAAGCTTTCTTT
CDR3: CASSFRDRGTEAFF

V: TRBV11-2
size: .
D: .
J: TRBJ2-5
DNA: TGTGCCAGCAGCTCGGGACTTTTGGAGACCCAGTACTTC
CDR3: CASSSGLLETQYF

V: TRBV6-1
size: .
D: .
J: TRBJ2-1
DNA: TGTGCCAGCAGTGAAGGGGGTACCTACAATGAGCAGTTCTTC
CDR3: CASSEGGTYNEQFF

V: TRBV28
size: .
D: .
J: TRBJ2-1
DNA: TGTGCCAGCAGTTCCTACGGCAACCCTATCTACAATGAGCAGTTCTTC
CDR3: CASSSYGNPIYNEQFF

V: TRBV12-3/TRBV12-4
size: .
D: .
J: TRBJ1-2
DNA: TGTGCCAGCAGCAGAACAGGGAACTATGGCTACACCTTC
CDR3: CASSRTGNYGYTF